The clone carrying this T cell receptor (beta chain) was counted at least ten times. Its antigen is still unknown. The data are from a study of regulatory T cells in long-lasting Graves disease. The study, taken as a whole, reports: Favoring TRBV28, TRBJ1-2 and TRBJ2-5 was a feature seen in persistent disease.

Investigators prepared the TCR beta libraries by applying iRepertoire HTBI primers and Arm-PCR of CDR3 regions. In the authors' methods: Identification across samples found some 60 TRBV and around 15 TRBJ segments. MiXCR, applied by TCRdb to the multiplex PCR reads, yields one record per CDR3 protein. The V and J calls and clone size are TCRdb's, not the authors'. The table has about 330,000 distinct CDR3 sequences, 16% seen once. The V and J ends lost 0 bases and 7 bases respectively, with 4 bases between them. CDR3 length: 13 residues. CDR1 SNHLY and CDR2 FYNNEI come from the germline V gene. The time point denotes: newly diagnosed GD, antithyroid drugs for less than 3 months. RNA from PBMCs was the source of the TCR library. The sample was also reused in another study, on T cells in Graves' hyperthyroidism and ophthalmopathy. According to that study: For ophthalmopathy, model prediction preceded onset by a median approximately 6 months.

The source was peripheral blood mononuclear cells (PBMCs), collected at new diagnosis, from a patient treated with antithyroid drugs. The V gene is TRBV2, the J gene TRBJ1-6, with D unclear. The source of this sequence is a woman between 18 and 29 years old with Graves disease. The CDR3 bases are TGTGCCAGCAGTGAAGCCCCCAATTCACCCCTCCACTTT. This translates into CASSEAPNSPLHF.